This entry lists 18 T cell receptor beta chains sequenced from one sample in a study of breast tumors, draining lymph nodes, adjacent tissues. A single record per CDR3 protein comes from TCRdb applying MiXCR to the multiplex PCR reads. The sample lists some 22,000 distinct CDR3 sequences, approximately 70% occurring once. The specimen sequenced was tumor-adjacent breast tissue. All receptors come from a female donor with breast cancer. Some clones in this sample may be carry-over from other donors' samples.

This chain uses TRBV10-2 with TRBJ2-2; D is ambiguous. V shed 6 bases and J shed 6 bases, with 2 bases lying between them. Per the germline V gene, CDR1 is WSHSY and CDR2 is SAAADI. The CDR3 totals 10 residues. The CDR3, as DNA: TGCGCCAGCAGCGCCGGGGAGCTGTTTTTT. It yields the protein CASSAGELFF.

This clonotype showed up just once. The CDR3 sequence: CASIGSYGYTF. CDR3 DNA sequence: TGTGCCAGCATAGGGTCATATGGCTACACCTTC. The chain carries TRBV11-1 and TRBJ1-2, with D unclear. Germline CDR1 is SGHAT and CDR2 is FQDESV (reference sequence). Trimming cost V 7 bases and J 5 bases, with 8 bases left between them. This CDR3 region has 11 residues.

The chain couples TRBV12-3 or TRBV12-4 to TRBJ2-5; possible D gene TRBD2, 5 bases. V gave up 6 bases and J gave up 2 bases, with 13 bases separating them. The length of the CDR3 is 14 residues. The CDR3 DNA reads TGTGCCAGCAGGGAACCGGGGAAACAAGAGACCCAGTACTTC. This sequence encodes CASREPGKQETQYF.

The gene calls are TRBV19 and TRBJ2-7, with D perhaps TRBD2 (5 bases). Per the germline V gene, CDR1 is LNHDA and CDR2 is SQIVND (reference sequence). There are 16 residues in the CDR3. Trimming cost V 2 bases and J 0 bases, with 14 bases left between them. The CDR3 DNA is TGTGCCAGTAGTATATCTCTGGGAGCCCACTCCTACGAGCAGTACTTC. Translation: CASSISLGAHSYEQYF. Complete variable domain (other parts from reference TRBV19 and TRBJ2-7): DGGITQSPKYLFRKEGQNVTLSCEQNLNHDAMYWYRQDPGQGLRLIYYSQIVNDFQKGDIAEGYSVSREKKESFPLTVTSAQKNPTAFYLCASSISLGAHSYEQYFGPGTRLTVT.

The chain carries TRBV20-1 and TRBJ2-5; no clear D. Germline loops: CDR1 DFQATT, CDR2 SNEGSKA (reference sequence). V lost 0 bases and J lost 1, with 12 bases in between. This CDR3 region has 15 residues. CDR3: CSARDLPEIQETQYF. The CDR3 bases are TGCAGTGCTAGAGATCTGCCCGAAATCCAAGAGACCCAGTACTTC.

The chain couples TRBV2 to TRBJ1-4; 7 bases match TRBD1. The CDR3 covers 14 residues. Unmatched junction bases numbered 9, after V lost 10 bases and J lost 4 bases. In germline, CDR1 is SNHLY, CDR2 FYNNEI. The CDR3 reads CATNRDRNNEKLFF. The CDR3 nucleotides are TGTGCCACCAACCGGGACAGAAATAATGAAAAACTGTTTTTT.

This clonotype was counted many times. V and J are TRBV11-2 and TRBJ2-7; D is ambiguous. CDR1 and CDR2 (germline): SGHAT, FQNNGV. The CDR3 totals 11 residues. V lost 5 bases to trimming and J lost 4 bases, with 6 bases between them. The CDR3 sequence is CASSLKYEQYF. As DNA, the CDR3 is TGTGCCAGCAGCCTCAAGTACGAGCAGTACTTC.

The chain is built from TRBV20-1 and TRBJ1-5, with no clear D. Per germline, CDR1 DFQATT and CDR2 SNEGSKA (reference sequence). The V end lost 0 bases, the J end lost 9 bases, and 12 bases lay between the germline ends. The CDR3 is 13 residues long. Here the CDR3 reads CSARDLLSRPQHF. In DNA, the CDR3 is TGCAGTGCTAGAGATCTCTTATCCCGGCCCCAGCATTTT.

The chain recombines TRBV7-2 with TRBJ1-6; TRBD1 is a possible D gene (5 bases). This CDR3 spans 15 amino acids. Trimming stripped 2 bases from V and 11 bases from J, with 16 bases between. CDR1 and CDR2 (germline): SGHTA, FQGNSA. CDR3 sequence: CASSLQGAGTPPLHF. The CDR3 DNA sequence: TGTGCCAGCAGCTTACAGGGCGCAGGGACGCCACCCCTCCACTTT.

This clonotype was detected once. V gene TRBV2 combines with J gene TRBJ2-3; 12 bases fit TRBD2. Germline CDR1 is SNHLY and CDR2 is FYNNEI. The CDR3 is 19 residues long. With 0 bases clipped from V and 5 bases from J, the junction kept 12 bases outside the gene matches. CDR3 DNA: TGTGCCAGCAGTGAAGCGTTGGGGCTAGCGGGAGGGCTAGGAGATACGCAGTATTTT. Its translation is CASSEALGLAGGLGDTQYF.

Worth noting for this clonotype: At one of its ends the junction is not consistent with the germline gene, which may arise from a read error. DNA of the CDR3: TGTGCCAACAGTTACAAATTGAGGGGATGGGAGGGAGAGACCCAGTACTTC. Protein: CANSYKLRGWEGETQYF. This rearrangement joins TRBV6-5 to TRBJ2-5; TRBD2 matches 7 bases. This CDR3 region has 17 residues. In germline, CDR1 is MNHEY, CDR2 SVGAGI.

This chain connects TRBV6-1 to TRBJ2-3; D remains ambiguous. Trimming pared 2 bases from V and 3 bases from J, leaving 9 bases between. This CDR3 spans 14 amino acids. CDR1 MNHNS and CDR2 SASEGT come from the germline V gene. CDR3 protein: CASSEFRVTDTQYF. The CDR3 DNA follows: TGTGCCAGCAGTGAATTTAGGGTTACAGATACGCAGTATTTT.

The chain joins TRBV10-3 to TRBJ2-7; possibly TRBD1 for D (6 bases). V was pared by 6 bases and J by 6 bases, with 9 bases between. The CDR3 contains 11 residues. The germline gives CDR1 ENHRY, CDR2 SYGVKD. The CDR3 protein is CAIRQGSEQYF. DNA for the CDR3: TGTGCCATCAGACAGGGTTCCGAGCAGTACTTC.

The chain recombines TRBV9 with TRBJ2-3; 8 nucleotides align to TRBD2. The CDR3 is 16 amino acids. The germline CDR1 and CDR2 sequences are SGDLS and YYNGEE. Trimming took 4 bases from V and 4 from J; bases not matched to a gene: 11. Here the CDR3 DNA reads TGTGCCAGCAGCTTCAGAGCGGGAGATAGGTCAGATACGCAGTATTTT. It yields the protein CASSFRAGDRSDTQYF.

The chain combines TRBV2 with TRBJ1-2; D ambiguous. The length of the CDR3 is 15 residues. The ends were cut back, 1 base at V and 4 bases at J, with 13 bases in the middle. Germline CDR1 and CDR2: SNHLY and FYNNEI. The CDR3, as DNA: TGTGCCAGCAGTGAAGAGGAGGATTTAGTCTATGGCTACACCTTC. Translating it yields CASSEEEDLVYGYTF.

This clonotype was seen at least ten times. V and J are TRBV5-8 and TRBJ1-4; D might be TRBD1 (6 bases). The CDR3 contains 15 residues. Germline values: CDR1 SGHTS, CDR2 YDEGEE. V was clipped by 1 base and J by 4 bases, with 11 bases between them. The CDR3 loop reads CASSLTGIGNEKLFF. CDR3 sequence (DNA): TGTGCCAGCAGCTTGACAGGGATCGGTAATGAAAAACTGTTTTTT.

CDR3 region: CSAQGLHSGANVLTF. The CDR3 DNA sequence: TGCAGTGCCCAGGGACTGCACTCTGGGGCCAACGTCCTGACTTTC. The chain recombines TRBV20-1 with TRBJ2-6; tentatively, D is TRBD2 (6 bases). The CDR3 contains 15 residues. Germline V gives CDR1 DFQATT, CDR2 SNEGSKA (reference sequence). V was clipped by 6 bases and J by 0 bases, with 12 bases between them.

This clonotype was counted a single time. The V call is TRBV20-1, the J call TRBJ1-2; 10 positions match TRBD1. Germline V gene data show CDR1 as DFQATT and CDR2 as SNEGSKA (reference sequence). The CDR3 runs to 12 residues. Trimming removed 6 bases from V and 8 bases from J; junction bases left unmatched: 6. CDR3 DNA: TGCAGTGCCGAGACAGGGGGCCGAGGCTACACCTTC. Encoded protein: CSAETGGRGYTF.